This T cell receptor (beta chain) appears in the sequencing data of a study of identical twins listed by TCRdb under 2016. Study-wide context: To test whether fetal clonotypes persist, the study used deep sequencing on TCR alpha and beta repertoires from monozygotic twins, unrelated adults of various ages, and cord blood. To rule out contamination, the twin experiments were replicated at different times with different library preparation protocols. What the authors observed across the whole study: In beta out-of-frame sequences, excess twin sharing was weaker, because having fewer shared sequences lowered the signal-to-noise ratio. In monozygotic twins, recombination models systematically underestimated out-of-frame TCR alpha sharing, but the models matched the sharing seen between unrelated individuals. Zero-insertion analyses could be partly confounded by invariant T cells such as MAIT and iNKT, although diverse VJ usage argued against such confounding for most clonotypes. Compared with coincidental sharing between unrelated individuals, an excess of low generation-probability sequences was observed among out-of-frame TCR alpha sequences shared between twins. Conclusions relied on cross-sectional statistical analysis, since the same donors could not be followed over many years. Fewer insertions were carried by abundant cord blood beta clonotypes; a weaker similar trend was observed in young adult naive repertoires, while no such trend was observed in memory repertoires.

This clonotype was counted a few times. Its cognate antigen has yet to be identified. No base qualities exist here, and no much larger clone lies one base off it. CDR1 MNHEY and CDR2 SVGAGI were looked up in the germline V gene. Trimming removed 2 bases from V and 2 bases from J; the gene matches leave 1 base unexplained. The CDR3 sequence holds 15 residues, the cysteine and phenylalanine included. Of the read, only the CDR3 DNA is kept; its 45 bases are in frame from base 1. Preparation of the library involved 5' RACE. For sequencing, an Illumina HiSeq 2000 was employed. Template switching introduced a universal primer binding site; the final cDNA contained a unique molecular identifier, enabling accurate counting of TCR cDNA molecules. Specific primers in the conserved constant-segment region were used to synthesize first-strand cDNA for TCR alpha and beta chains. To control for contamination, each cDNA library was double barcoded with a SMART-Mk sample barcode plus Illumina barcodes. TruSeq adapter sequences, together with Illumina sample barcodes, were added in two successive PCR steps. The Illumina HiSeq platform was used with custom primers to sequence TCR alpha and beta cDNA libraries. The authors' pipeline ran thus. Unique molecular identifiers were extracted from raw reads with MiGEC, and CDR3 positions were determined with MiXCR. For each individual, recombination models were inferred using an EM algorithm with the repgenHMM and IGoR tools. Shared clonotype analysis was performed with the tcR package in R, normalizing sharing by the product of cloneset sizes. To study raw recombination free of thymic and clonal selection effects, out-of-frame nonproductive sequences were analyzed. TCRdb ran its own pipeline on the public reads, namely fastp trimming at Q25 and MiXCR clone calling, and kept in-frame beta chains. Duplicate CDR3 protein sequences are folded into a single record with the most common DNA and genes. The V and J calls, along with clone size, are taken from TCRdb and not from the paper's own processing. Present in this sample are about 200,000 distinct CDR3 sequences, around a sixth of which were seen just once. The ten most abundant clones make up 35% to 50% of the sample.

All donors were healthy Caucasians. Three pairs of female monozygotic twins, all aged about 18 to 29 years, made up the twin cohort. Positive isolation kits from Invitrogen were used to isolate CD4+ and CD8+ T cell populations. This sample was also put to use in a study of T cells expressing NK-cell markers. Looking at the second paper: Seven or eight donors provided sorted CD3+CD56+NKG2C+, CD3+CD56+NKG2C- and CD3+CD56-NKG2C+ T-cell subsets, whose TCR beta-chain repertoires were profiled. Of the eight sequenced donors, seven were found to be HCMV-seropositive and one was found to be HCMV-seronegative. To restrict sorting to alphabetaTCR-expressing T cells, an anti-gammadeltaTCR antibody was added in several experiments. In roughly 6 donors, the dominant CD3+CD56+NKG2C+ clonotypes ranked among the top 10 CD8+ clonotypes, making up roughly 1.0-7.0% of CD8+ T cells. Those dominant clonotypes were again the most abundant among CD3+CD56-NKG2C+ cells in a handful of donors, at roughly 25-60.1%. Whether the expanded NKG2C-expressing T cell clones were specific for HCMV antigens remained unclear. All eight donors whose samples were sequenced were randomly selected healthy volunteers, three of them men and five women. HCMV serostatus was determined by detecting HCMV-specific IgG in serum with a commercial ELISA kit. MIGEC handled demultiplexing of the reads and grouping by UMI, while MiTCR was used to assemble and quantify clonotypes. To exclude erroneous sequences, any TCR cDNA sequence not supported by at least two reads was discarded. Downstream repertoire analysis used the tcR package, and clonotypes were matched across fractions by CDR3 nucleotide sequence plus V segment. Antigen specificity was annotated against VDJdb with VDJmatch, allowing one amino acid substitution in CDR3.

This clonotype originated in a woman under 30 in good health. The chain is made from TRBV6-5 and TRBJ2-2, and 8 junction bases match TRBD1. The sample taken for sequencing was CD8+ T cells sorted from blood. In nucleotides, the sequence is TGTGCCAGCAGTTACGGGACAGGAAACACCGGGGAGCTGTTTTTT. It encodes CASSYGTGNTGELFF.